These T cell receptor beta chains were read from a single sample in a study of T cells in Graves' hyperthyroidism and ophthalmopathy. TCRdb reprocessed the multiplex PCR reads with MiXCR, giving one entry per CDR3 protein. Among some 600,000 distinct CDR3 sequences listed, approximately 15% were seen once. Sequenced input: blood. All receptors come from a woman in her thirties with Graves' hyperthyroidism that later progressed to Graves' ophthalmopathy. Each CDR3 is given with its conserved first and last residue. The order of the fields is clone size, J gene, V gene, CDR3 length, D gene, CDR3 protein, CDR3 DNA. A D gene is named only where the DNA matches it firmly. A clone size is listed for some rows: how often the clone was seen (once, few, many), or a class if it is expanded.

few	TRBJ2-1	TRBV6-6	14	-	CASSYKGQDNEQFF	TGTGCCAGCAGTTACAAGGGACAAGACAATGAGCAGTTCTTC
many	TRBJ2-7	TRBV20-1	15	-	CSARPATPATYEQYF	TGCAGTGCTAGACCTGCAACTCCCGCGACCTACGAGCAGTACTTC
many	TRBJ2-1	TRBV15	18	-	CATSGISVSIGSRGEQFF	TGTGCCACCAGCGGGATTAGCGTTTCGATCGGTTCGAGGGGCGAGCAGTTCTTC
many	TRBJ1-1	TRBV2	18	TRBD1	CASSGPGTGGIESAEAFF	TGTGCCAGCAGTGGTCCCGGGACAGGGGGAATAGAGTCGGCTGAAGCTTTCTTT
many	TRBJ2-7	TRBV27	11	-	CASHGGSEQYF	TGTGCCAGCCACGGAGGATCCGAGCAGTACTTC
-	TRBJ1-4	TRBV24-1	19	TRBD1	CATSDLIRQGRKVGEKLFF	TGTGCCACCAGTGATTTGATCCGACAGGGGCGGAAAGTTGGTGAAAAACTGTTTTTT
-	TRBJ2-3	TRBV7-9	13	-	CASNGAFSGTQYF	TGTGCCAGCAACGGGGCCTTTAGCGGTACGCAGTATTTT
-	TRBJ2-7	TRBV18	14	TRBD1	CASSLRQGAHEQYF	TGTGCCAGCTCATTACGACAGGGTGCCCACGAGCAGTACTTC
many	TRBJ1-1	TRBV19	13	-	CASSQQGNPEAFF	TGTGCCAGTAGTCAACAGGGTAACCCTGAAGCTTTCTTT
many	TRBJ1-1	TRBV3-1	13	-	CASRSLEGPEAFF	TGTGCCAGCAGATCCCTGGAGGGCCCTGAAGCTTTCTTT
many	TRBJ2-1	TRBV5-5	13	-	CASSFRIWGEQFF	TGTGCCAGCAGCTTTCGGATCTGGGGTGAGCAGTTCTTC
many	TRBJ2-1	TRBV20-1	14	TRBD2	CSAPSGYSYNEQFF	TGCAGTGCTCCTAGCGGTTATTCCTACAATGAGCAGTTCTTC
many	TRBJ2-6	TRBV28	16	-	CASSIYSGSGANVLTF	TGTGCCAGCAGCATATACTCAGGGTCCGGGGCCAACGTCCTGACTTTC
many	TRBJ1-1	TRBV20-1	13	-	CSARDIGVGEAFF	TGCAGTGCTAGAGATATAGGGGTTGGTGAAGCTTTCTTT
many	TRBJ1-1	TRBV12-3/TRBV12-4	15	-	CASSFSRVANTEAFF	TGTGCCAGCAGTTTCTCGAGAGTGGCGAACACTGAAGCTTTCTTT
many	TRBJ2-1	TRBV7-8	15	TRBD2	CASSLRSGNHNEQFF	TGTGCCAGCAGCTTAAGGAGCGGGAACCACAATGAGCAGTTCTTC
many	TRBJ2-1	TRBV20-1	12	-	CSAREVAYEQFF	TGCAGTGCTAGAGAGGTAGCGTATGAGCAGTTCTTC
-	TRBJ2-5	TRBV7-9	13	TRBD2	CASQREWQETQYF	TGTGCCAGCCAGCGGGAGTGGCAAGAGACCCAGTACTTC
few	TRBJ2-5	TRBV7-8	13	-	CASSSHQGETQYF	TGTGCCAGCAGCTCTCATCAGGGAGAGACCCAGTACTTC
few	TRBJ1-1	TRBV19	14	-	CASISLGLNTEAFF	TGTGCCAGTATCTCGTTGGGGCTGAACACTGAAGCTTTCTTT
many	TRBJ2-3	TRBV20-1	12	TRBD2	CSSLAGPDTQYF	TGCAGTAGTCTAGCGGGACCAGATACGCAGTATTTT
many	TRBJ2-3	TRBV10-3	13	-	CASSPGEVDTQYF	TGTGCCTCGTCCCCGGGAGAGGTAGATACGCAGTATTTT
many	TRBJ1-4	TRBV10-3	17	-	CAISEADRGETNEKLFF	TGTGCCATCAGTGAGGCGGACAGAGGTGAAACTAATGAAAAACTGTTTTTT
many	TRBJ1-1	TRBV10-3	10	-	CAIRLNEAFF	TGTGCCATCAGATTAAATGAAGCTTTCTTT
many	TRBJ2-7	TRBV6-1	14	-	CASSYASRAYEQYF	TGTGCCAGCAGTTATGCTAGCCGCGCCTACGAGCAGTACTTC
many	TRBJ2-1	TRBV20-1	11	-	CMVGSYNEQFF	TGCATGGTGGGCTCCTACAATGAGCAGTTCTTC
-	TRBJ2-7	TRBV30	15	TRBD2	CAWSFRGGPISEQYF	TGTGCCTGGAGTTTCCGGGGGGGTCCAATAAGCGAGCAGTACTTC
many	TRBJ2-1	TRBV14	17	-	CASSQEPLGWGRNEQFF	TGTGCCAGCAGCCAGGAGCCACTAGGATGGGGTCGCAATGAGCAGTTCTTC
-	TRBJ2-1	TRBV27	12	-	CASSLRSGKQFF	TGTGCCAGCAGTTTACGTAGCGGAAAGCAGTTCTTC
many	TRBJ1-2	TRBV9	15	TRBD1	CASSVGTGANYGYTF	TGTGCCAGCAGCGTAGGGACAGGCGCTAACTATGGCTACACCTTC
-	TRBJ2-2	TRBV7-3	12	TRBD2	CASSPPAGGTFF	TGTGCCAGCAGCCCCCCAGCGGGAGGGACGTTTTTT
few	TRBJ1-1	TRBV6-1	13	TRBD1	CACSPRGRTEAFF	TGTGCCTGCAGTCCCAGGGGGCGCACTGAAGCTTTCTTT
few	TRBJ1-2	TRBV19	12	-	CAIQGPSYGYTF	TGTGCCATCCAGGGGCCTAGTTATGGCTACACCTTC
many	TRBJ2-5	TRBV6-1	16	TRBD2	CASSGVAGLPGETQYF	TGTGCCAGCAGTGGGGTAGCGGGGCTTCCCGGAGAGACCCAGTACTTC
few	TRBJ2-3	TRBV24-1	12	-	CASSYSKDSQYF	TGTGCCAGCAGTTACTCGAAGGACTCGCAGTATTTT